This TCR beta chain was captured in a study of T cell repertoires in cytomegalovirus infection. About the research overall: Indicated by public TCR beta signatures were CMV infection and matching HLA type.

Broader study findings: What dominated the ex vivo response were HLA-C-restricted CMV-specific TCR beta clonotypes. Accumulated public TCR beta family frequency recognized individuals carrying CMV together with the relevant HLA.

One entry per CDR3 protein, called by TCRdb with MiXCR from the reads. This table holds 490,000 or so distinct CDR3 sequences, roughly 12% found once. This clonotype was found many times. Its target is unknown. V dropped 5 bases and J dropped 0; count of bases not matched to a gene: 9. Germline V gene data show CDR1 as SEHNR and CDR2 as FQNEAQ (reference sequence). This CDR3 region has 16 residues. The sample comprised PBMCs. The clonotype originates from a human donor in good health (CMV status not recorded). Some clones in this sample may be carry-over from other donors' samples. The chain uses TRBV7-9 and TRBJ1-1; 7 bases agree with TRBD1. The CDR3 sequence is CASSPTLQGMNTEAFF. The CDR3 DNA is TGTGCCAGCAGCCCCACTTTACAGGGGATGAACACTGAAGCTTTCTTT.